Listed below are T cell receptor beta chains from one sample, sequenced in a study of blood T cell repertoires in COVID-19. Assay used: immunoSEQ multiplex PCR; TCRdb lists only in-frame clones, some missing. Of over 300,000 clones detected, around 90% appear once; the ten largest clones hold more than 0.95%. Material for sequencing was peripheral blood. The receptors originated from a man aged 40-49 years with acute or convalescent COVID-19. Each CDR3 is given with its conserved first and last residue. The D gene is left open where the match is weak. Not every row has a clone size; where given, it reads once, few, many or a size class.

v_gene,len,d_gene,abundance,j_gene,CDR3nt,CDR3aa
TRBV4-2,16,TRBD2,.,TRBJ2-3,TGTGCCAGCCAACATTTACGCGGGGGGGAGTCCGATACGCAGTATTTT,CASQHLRGGESDTQYF
TRBV20-1,11,.,.,TRBJ1-2,TGCAGTGCAACAGACGGCTATGGCTACACCTTC,CSATDGYGYTF
TRBV28,14,.,once,TRBJ1-2,TGTGCCAGCAGTGCCGGACATCCTATCTATGGCTACACCTTC,CASSAGHPIYGYTF
TRBV9,15,.,.,TRBJ2-7,TGTGCCAGCAGCGTAGACTCCGAACCAACCTACGAGCAGTACTTC,CASSVDSEPTYEQYF
TRBV6-6,14,.,once,TRBJ2-1,TGTGCCAGCAGTTACAGGGGAAGGTATAATGAGCAGTTCTTC,CASSYRGRYNEQFF
TRBV10-1,16,TRBD2,.,TRBJ2-5,TGCGCCAGCAGTGAGGGGCTAGCGGGATGGGGGGAGACCCAGTACTTC,CASSEGLAGWGETQYF
TRBV11-2,14,.,.,TRBJ1-1,TGTGCCAGCAGCTTAACTGCTAAGGCGGTTGAAGCTTTCTTT,CASSLTAKAVEAFF
TRBV7-3,15,.,few,TRBJ2-7,TGTGCCAGCAGCCTAACACGAACGGAGCCCCACGAGCAGTACTTC,CASSLTRTEPHEQYF
TRBV3-1/TRBV3-2,17,.,once,TRBJ2-1,TGTGCCAGCAGCCAAGGTGGACTCAAGAGCTCCTACAATGAGCAGTTCTTC,CASSQGGLKSSYNEQFF
TRBV7-9,14,TRBD1,.,TRBJ1-2,TGTGCCAGCACCCGGGACAGCCCTAGTGGTGGCTACACCTTC,CASTRDSPSGGYTF
TRBV28,17,.,.,TRBJ2-2,TGTGCCACCGAGAAGGGACTAAGACAGGTTAGCACCGGGGAGCTGTTTTTT,CATEKGLRQVSTGELFF
TRBV2,15,TRBD2,.,TRBJ2-7,TGTGCCAGCAGTGAAACGACTAGCGGGAGAGGCGAGCAGTACTTC,CASSETTSGRGEQYF
TRBV11-2,11,.,once,TRBJ1-2,TGTGCCAGCAGCCTCAGGGCCGGCTACACCTTC,CASSLRAGYTF
TRBV3-1/TRBV3-2,14,.,.,TRBJ2-7,TGTGCCAGCAGCCAAGACGCGGTTACCTACGAGCAGTACTTC,CASSQDAVTYEQYF
TRBV27,14,.,.,TRBJ1-5,TGTGCCAGCAGTTTATACCAGATGAATCAGCCCCAGCATTTT,CASSLYQMNQPQHF
TRBV5-1,17,TRBD2,.,TRBJ2-3,TGCGCCAGCAGCTTCTGGACTAGCCAAGTTGGCACAGATACGCAGTATTTT,CASSFWTSQVGTDTQYF
TRBV24-1,15,.,.,TRBJ1-2,TGTGCCACCAGTGACCCGAACCTGGGGCCCTATGGCTACACCTTC,CATSDPNLGPYGYTF
TRBV6-4,13,.,once,TRBJ2-1,TGTGCCAGCAGTGATGTGACAGGCAATGAGCAGTTCTTC,CASSDVTGNEQFF
TRBV10-3,14,.,.,TRBJ1-1,TGTGCCATCACCTCGGACAGCGGAAACACTGAAGCTTTCTTT,CAITSDSGNTEAFF
TRBV9,16,TRBD1,.,TRBJ2-7,TGTGCCAGCAGCGCGTATGGAGGATACAGGGGTGAAGAGCAGTACTTC,CASSAYGGYRGEEQYF
TRBV11-1,16,TRBD1,.,TRBJ2-3,TGTGCCAGCAGCTTGCAGGGGGAGCCGCGCACAGATACGCAGTATTTT,CASSLQGEPRTDTQYF
TRBV9,14,TRBD2,once,TRBJ2-1,TGTGCCAGCAGCGTAGTCAGCGGGAGTAATGAGCAGTTCTTC,CASSVVSGSNEQFF
TRBV28,14,.,once,TRBJ1-6,TGTGCCAGCACCAACGATAGGAGGAATTCACCCCTCCACTTT,CASTNDRRNSPLHF
TRBV11-3,14,.,.,TRBJ1-1,TGTGCCAGCAGCTTTTCCAGCGAGACAGACGAAGCTTTCTTT,CASSFSSETDEAFF
TRBV28,11,.,.,TRBJ1-4,TGTGCCAGCATACACGCAGAAAAACTGTTTTTT,CASIHAEKLFF
TRBV6-4,14,TRBD1,.,TRBJ1-4,TGTGCCAGCAGTGGAACAGGGGCCCATGAAAAACTGTTTTTT,CASSGTGAHEKLFF
TRBV9,15,.,.,TRBJ2-2,TGTGCCAGCAGCGACCCGGACAAAAACACCGGGGAGCTGTTTTTT,CASSDPDKNTGELFF
TRBV29-1,11,TRBD1,.,TRBJ2-5,TGCAGCCACAGGGGGCAAGAGACCCAGTACTTC,CSHRGQETQYF
TRBV27,13,.,.,TRBJ2-2,TGTGCCAGCAGTTTTAAAGAGACCGGGGAGCTGTTTTTT,CASSFKETGELFF
TRBV14,16,.,.,TRBJ1-4,TGTGCCAGCAGCCAACCTAGACCATCCCGGCGTGAAAAACTGTTTTTT,CASSQPRPSRREKLFF
TRBV5-1,14,.,.,TRBJ1-2,TGCGCCAGCAATGAACAGGGCGGAATCTATGGCTACACCTTC,CASNEQGGIYGYTF
TRBV5-1,14,.,.,TRBJ1-1,TGCGCCAGCAGCACGGGGGACGGGAACACTGAAGCTTTCTTT,CASSTGDGNTEAFF
TRBV18,15,.,few,TRBJ1-1,TGTGCCAGCTCCCTTTCGACGGGGATAAACACTGAAGCTTTCTTT,CASSLSTGINTEAFF
TRBV5-1,14,.,.,TRBJ2-3,TGCGCCAGCAGCTTGGATCAAGCCACAGATACGCAGTATTTT,CASSLDQATDTQYF
TRBV5-4,14,TRBD2,.,TRBJ2-1,TGTGCCAGCAGCGCTAGCGGGTCCTACAATGAGCAGTTCTTC,CASSASGSYNEQFF
TRBV27,15,.,.,TRBJ1-2,TGTGCCAGCAGTTTATCGTTATCGGGGATCTATGGCTACACCTTC,CASSLSLSGIYGYTF
TRBV18,14,.,.,TRBJ1-5,TGTGCCAGCTCACCTCAGGCGGGCGACAAGCCCCAGCATTTT,CASSPQAGDKPQHF
TRBV12-5,14,.,.,TRBJ1-1,TGTGCTAGTGGTCACGGCAACAGGGTCACTGAAGCTTTCTTT,CASGHGNRVTEAFF
TRBV6-4,13,.,.,TRBJ1-2,TGTGCCAGCAGTGAGCGGGGGGACTATGGCTACACCTTC,CASSERGDYGYTF
TRBV9,12,.,.,TRBJ2-3,TGTGCCAGCAGCGTAGAGAGGGATACGCAGTATTTT,CASSVERDTQYF
TRBV2,14,TRBD1,.,TRBJ1-6,TGTGCCAGCAGTCAGGGACAGCCAAATTCACCCCTCCACTTT,CASSQGQPNSPLHF
TRBV30,12,.,.,TRBJ1-6,TGTGCCTGGAGTACAGCCAATTCACCCCTCCACTTT,CAWSTANSPLHF
TRBV18,15,TRBD1,.,TRBJ1-1,TGTGCCAGCTCTCCTTGGAAGAACAGGGGCCCTGAAGCTTTCTTT,CASSPWKNRGPEAFF
TRBV10-3,15,.,.,TRBJ1-1,TGTGCCATCAGTGATCTCGCACACCCGAACACTGAAGCTTTCTTT,CAISDLAHPNTEAFF
TRBV9,14,.,.,TRBJ1-2,TGTGCCAGCAGCGGGAACGGGGGGGCAAGTGGCTACACCTTC,CASSGNGGASGYTF
TRBV10-3,13,TRBD2,.,TRBJ2-7,TGTGCCATCGCCGGGACTAGCGACGTCGAGCAGTACTTC,CAIAGTSDVEQYF
TRBV7-6,18,.,.,TRBJ2-1,TGTGCCAGCAGCTTAGCCCCGATCGACAGGCCTTCCTACAATGAGCAGTTCTTC,CASSLAPIDRPSYNEQFF
TRBV15,15,TRBD1,.,TRBJ1-5,TGTGCCACCAGCAGGGACAGGGTCCATAATCAGCCCCAGCATTTT,CATSRDRVHNQPQHF
TRBV5-1,14,.,.,TRBJ1-6,TGCGCCAGCAGCTTAAGGGGAAATAATTCACCCCTCCACTTT,CASSLRGNNSPLHF
TRBV18,16,.,.,TRBJ1-4,TGTGCCAGCTCAGCACTCCCAGGGGTAGGAGGTGAAAAACTGTTTTTT,CASSALPGVGGEKLFF
TRBV4-1,12,.,once,TRBJ1-2,TGCGCCAGCAGCCAAGCTCCCTATGGCTACACCTTC,CASSQAPYGYTF
TRBV28,17,TRBD2,.,TRBJ2-1,TGTGCCAGCAGTTTGATTAGCGGGAGGGCTGAGGACAATGAGCAGTTCTTC,CASSLISGRAEDNEQFF
TRBV9,15,.,few,TRBJ1-5,TGTGCCAGCAGCGTCGGACTGATGATGAATCAGCCCCAGCATTTT,CASSVGLMMNQPQHF
TRBV6-2/TRBV6-3,21,TRBD2,.,TRBJ2-4,TGTGCCAGCAGTTACTCCGGGGGACTAGCGGGGGCCTCGAAAAGGGAAAACATTCAGTACTTC,CASSYSGGLAGASKRENIQYF
TRBV4-1,16,.,.,TRBJ2-5,TGCGCCAGCAGCCAAGAGGGGGGTAGGTACGGAGAGACCCAGTACTTC,CASSQEGGRYGETQYF
TRBV4-2,13,.,.,TRBJ1-5,TGTGCCAGCAGCCCGCGGTGGGATCAGCCCCAGCATTTT,CASSPRWDQPQHF
TRBV6-1,15,.,.,TRBJ1-4,TGTGCCAGCAGTGAAGCCAGGGGAGCATTTGAAAAACTGTTTTTT,CASSEARGAFEKLFF
TRBV5-1,15,.,.,TRBJ1-5,TGCGCCAGCAGCTTGGGTTTAGGGGAAAATCAGCCCCAGCATTTT,CASSLGLGENQPQHF
TRBV28,13,TRBD1,.,TRBJ1-1,TGTGCCAGCAGTCCGGACAGGGGTCTCGAAGCTTTCTTT,CASSPDRGLEAFF